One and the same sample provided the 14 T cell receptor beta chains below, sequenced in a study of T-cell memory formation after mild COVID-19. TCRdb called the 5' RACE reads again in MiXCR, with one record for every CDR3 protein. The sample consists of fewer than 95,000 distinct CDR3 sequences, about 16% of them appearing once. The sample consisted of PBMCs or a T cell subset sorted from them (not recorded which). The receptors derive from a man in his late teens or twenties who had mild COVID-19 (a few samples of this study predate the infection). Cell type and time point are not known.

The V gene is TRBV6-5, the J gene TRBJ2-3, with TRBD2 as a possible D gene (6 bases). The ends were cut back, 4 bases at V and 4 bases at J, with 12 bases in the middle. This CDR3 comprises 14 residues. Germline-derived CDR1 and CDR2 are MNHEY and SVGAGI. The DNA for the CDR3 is TGTGCCAGCAGTTTTTCCGGGACTCCAGATACGCAGTATTTT. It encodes CASSFSGTPDTQYF.

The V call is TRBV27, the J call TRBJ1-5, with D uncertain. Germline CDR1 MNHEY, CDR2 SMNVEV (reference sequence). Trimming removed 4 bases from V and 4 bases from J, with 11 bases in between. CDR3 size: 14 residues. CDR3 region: CASSWRSSNQPQHF. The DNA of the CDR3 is TGTGCCAGCAGTTGGAGATCCTCAAATCAGCCCCAGCATTTT.

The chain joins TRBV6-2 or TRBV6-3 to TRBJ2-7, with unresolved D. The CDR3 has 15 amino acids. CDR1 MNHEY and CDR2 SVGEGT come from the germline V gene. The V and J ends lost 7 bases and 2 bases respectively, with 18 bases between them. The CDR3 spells CASTHPRAGPYEQYF. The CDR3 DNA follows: TGTGCCAGCACCCATCCCCGCGCAGGCCCCTACGAGCAGTACTTC.

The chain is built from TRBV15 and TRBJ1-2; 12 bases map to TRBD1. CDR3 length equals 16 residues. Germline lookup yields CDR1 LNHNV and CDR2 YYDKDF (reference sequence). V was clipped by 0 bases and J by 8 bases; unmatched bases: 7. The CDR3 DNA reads TGTGCCACCAGCAGAGATCTGGGACAGGGGGCACTGGGCTACACCTTC. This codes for CATSRDLGQGALGYTF.

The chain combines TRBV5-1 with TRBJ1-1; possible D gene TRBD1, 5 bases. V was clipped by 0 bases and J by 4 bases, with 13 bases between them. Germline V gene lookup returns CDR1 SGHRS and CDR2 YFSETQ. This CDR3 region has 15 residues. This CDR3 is CASSLDQGRSTEAFF. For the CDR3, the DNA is TGCGCCAGCAGCTTGGACCAGGGCCGGAGCACTGAAGCTTTCTTT.

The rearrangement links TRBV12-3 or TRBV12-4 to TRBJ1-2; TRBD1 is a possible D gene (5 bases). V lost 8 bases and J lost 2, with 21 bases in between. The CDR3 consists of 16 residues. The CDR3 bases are TGTGCCAGCGGCACAAATGAGGGGATCGTGAACTATGGCTACACCTTC. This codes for CASGTNEGIVNYGYTF.

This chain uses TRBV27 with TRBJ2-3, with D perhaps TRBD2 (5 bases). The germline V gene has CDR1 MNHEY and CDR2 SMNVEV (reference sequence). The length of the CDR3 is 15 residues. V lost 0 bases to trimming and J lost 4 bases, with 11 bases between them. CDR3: CASSLSPRAPDTQYF. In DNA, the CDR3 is TGTGCCAGCAGTTTATCTCCGAGGGCACCAGATACGCAGTATTTT.

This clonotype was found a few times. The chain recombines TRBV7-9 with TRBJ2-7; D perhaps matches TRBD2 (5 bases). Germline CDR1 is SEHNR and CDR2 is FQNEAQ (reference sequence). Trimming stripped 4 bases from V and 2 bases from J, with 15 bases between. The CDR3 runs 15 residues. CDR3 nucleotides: TGTGCCAGCAGCTCCCCCGCGGGCCCGGCCTACGAGCAGTACTTC. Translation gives CASSSPAGPAYEQYF.

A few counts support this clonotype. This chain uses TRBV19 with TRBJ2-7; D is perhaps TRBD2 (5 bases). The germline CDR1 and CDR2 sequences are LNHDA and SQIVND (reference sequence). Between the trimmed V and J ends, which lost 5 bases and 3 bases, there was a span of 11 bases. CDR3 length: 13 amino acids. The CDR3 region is CASSVPEGYEQYF. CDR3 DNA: TGTGCCAGTAGTGTCCCCGAGGGCTACGAGCAGTACTTC.

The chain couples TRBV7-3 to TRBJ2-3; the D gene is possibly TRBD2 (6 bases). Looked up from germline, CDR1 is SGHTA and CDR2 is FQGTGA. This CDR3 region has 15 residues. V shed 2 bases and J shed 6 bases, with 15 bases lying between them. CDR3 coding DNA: TGTGCCAGCAGCTTATCGCGGGGCCCCCCGGATACGCAGTATTTT. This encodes CASSLSRGPPDTQYF.

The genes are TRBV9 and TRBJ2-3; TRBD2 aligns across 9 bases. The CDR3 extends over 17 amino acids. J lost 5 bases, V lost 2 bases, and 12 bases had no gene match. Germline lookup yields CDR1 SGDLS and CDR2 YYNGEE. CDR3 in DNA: TGTGCCAGCAGCGTGTTCCCCCGGCGGGGGGGCCAAGATACGCAGTATTTT. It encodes CASSVFPRRGGQDTQYF.

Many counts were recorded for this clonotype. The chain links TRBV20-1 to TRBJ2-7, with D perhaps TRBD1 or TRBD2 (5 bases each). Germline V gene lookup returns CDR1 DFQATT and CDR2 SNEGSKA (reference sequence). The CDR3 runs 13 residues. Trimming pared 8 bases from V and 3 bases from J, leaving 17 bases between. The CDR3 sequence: CSTQGEGGYEQYF. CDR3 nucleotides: TGCAGTACCCAGGGAGAAGGCGGCTACGAGCAGTACTTC.

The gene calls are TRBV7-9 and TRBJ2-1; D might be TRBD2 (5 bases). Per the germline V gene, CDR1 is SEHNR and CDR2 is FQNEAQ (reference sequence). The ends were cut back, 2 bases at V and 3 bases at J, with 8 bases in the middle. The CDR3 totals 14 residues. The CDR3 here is CASSLPRGYNEQFF. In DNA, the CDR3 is TGTGCCAGCAGCTTACCTCGGGGCTACAATGAGCAGTTCTTC. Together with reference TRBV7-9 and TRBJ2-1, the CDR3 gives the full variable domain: DTGVSQNPRHKITKRGQNVTFRCDPISEHNRLYWYRQTLGQGPEFLTYFQNEAQLEKSRLLSDRFSAERPKGSFSTLEIQRTEQGDSAMYLCASSLPRGYNEQFFGPGTRLTVL.

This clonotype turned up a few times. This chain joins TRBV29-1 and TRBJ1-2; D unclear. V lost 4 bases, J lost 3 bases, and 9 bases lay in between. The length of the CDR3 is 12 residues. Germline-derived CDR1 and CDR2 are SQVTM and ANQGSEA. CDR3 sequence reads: CSVGSNDYGYTF. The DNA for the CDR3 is TGCAGCGTTGGGTCCAACGACTATGGCTACACCTTC.